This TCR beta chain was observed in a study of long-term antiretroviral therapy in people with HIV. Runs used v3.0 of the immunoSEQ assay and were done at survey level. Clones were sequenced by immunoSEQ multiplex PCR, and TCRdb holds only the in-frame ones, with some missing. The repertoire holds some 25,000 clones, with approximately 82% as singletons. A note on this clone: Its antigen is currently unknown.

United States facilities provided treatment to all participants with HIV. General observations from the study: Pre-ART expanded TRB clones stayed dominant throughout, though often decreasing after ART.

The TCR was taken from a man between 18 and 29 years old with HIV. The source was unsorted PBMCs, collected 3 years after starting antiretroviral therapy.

This CDR3 reads CASSSLAGRADTQYF. CDR3 coding DNA: TGTGCCAGCAGCTCTTTAGCGGGGAGGGCAGATACGCAGTATTTT. The chain recombines TRBV5-4 with TRBJ2-3, with 8 bases identical to TRBD2. Germline CDR1 SGHNT, CDR2 YYREEE (reference sequence). V lost 3 bases, J lost 4 bases, and 7 bases stayed unmatched. The CDR3 runs 15 residues.